This record covers a single T cell receptor beta chain. The data derive from a study of T cells after yellow fever vaccination. TCRdb re-called the 5' RACE reads with MiXCR, one entry per CDR3 protein. This table has some 350,000 distinct CDR3 sequences, approximately 6% appearing once. Per germline, CDR1 SGHTA and CDR2 FQGTGA. The CDR3 runs to 15 residues. Trimming removed 5 bases at V and 0 bases at J, with 12 bases between. The clonotype comes from a young man who received the YFV17D yellow fever vaccine. The source was PBMCs, collected 5 days after the yellow fever booster vaccination. The V and J genes are TRBV7-3 and TRBJ2-3, with D perhaps matching TRBD2 (6 bases). The CDR3 loop is CASSLLATSTDTQYF. CDR3 bases: TGTGCCAGCAGCCTTCTAGCGACTAGCACAGATACGCAGTATTTT.